These 8 T cell receptor beta chains originate from one sample sequenced in a study of cytomegalovirus exposure and HLA in healthy donors (dated by TCRdb to about 2017). Libraries were constructed by the immunoSEQ multiplex PCR assay. For the multiplex PCR, a mixture combining 60 forward primers for TCR Vbeta segments and 13 reverse primers for TCR Jbeta segments was used. TCRdb mirrors the immuneACCESS table, restricted to in-frame sequences. Some clones are absent from its copies; in checked studies, under half trace to an unresolved V gene, and the reason for the others is unknown. A total of a few hundred thousand clones appear in this sample, about nine tenths of them only once. Approximately 1.5% of the sample is held by the ten biggest clonotypes. The sequencing sample was made of PBMCs. All receptors come from a girl aged 2-15 years in good health and CMV-seronegative.

This clone was observed a single time. The V gene is TRBV27, the J gene TRBJ2-3, with TRBD1 matching 8 bases. After removal of 4 bases from V and 2 bases from J, the junction contained 8 bases not matched to a gene. Germline assignment: CDR1 MNHEY and CDR2 SMNVEV (reference sequence). The CDR3 length is 16 residues. The DNA of the CDR3 is TGTGCCAGCAGTTCTATCGGGACAGGACTCACAGATACGCAGTATTTT. It translates to CASSSIGTGLTDTQYF.

The V gene is TRBV6-6, the J gene TRBJ2-3; 7 bases agree with TRBD1. Germline assignment: CDR1 MNHNY and CDR2 SVGAGI (reference sequence). The V gene end was trimmed by 6 bases and the J gene end by 2 bases; junction bases not matched to a gene: 8. The CDR3 loop spans 15 amino acids. The CDR3 nucleotides are TGTGCCAGCAGACAAGAGGGACAGATCACAGATACGCAGTATTTT. Its protein is CASRQEGQITDTQYF.

CDR3 DNA sequence: TGTGCCAGCAGCGGATACAGCTATGGCTACACCTTC. Translated, it gives CASSGYSYGYTF. The V and J genes are TRBV7-9 and TRBJ1-2; D is unclear. The CDR3 length is 12 residues. Deletions cut 5 bases from V and 4 bases from J, with 8 bases between. Germline V lookup: CDR1 SEHNR, CDR2 FQNEAQ (reference sequence).

The chain joins TRBV18 to TRBJ2-1, with 9 nucleotides matching TRBD2. Germline-derived CDR1 and CDR2 are KGHSH and LQKENI. With V trimmed by 0 bases and J by 6 bases, 6 bases remained unmatched. This CDR3 is 16 amino acids long. The CDR3: CASSPPGLAYGNEQFF. The DNA of the CDR3 is TGTGCCAGCTCACCACCGGGACTAGCATATGGCAATGAGCAGTTCTTC.

The J gene is TRBJ1-6, the V gene TRBV27; TRBD1 matches 7 bases. Germline lookup yields CDR1 MNHEY and CDR2 SMNVEV (reference sequence). J was trimmed by 6 bases and V by 5 bases; bases with no gene match: 7. The CDR3 covers 15 residues. CDR3 DNA: TGTGCCAGCAGTCTAGCGGGACAGACTAATTCACCCCTCCACTTT. Protein sequence: CASSLAGQTNSPLHF.

The genes are TRBV30 and TRBJ1-1, with D hard to call. Germline CDR1 reads GTSNPN; CDR2 reads SVGIG (reference sequence). CDR3 length: 14 residues. The V gene lost 3 bases and the J gene lost 0 bases, with 11 bases spanning the gap. The CDR3 is CAWSIPGMNTEAFF. The CDR3 DNA sequence: TGTGCCTGGAGCATCCCAGGAATGAACACTGAAGCTTTCTTT.

V usage is TRBV27 and J usage is TRBJ2-7, with 9 bases aligning to TRBD2. With 6 bases clipped from V and 3 bases from J, the junction kept 6 bases outside the gene matches. The CDR3 consists of 14 residues. Per the germline V gene, CDR1 is MNHEY and CDR2 is SMNVEV (reference sequence). The CDR3 DNA reads TGTGCCAGCAGCCGGCTAGCGGGATTCTACGAGCAGTACTTC. Its translation is CASSRLAGFYEQYF.

Regarding this clone: One junction end disagrees with the germline gene, perhaps due to a read error. CDR3 nucleotide sequence: TGCGTCAGCAGCCAGCAAACGGGGGGAGTCGGGCCCCAGCATTTT. Protein: CVSSQQTGGVGPQHF. The genes are TRBV4-1 and TRBJ1-5; tentatively, D is TRBD1 (5 bases). The CDR3 runs to 15 residues. CDR1 and CDR2 (germline): MGHRA, YSYEKL.